This TCR beta chain was retrieved from a study of cytomegalovirus exposure and HLA in healthy donors. For the study at large: Under 85% of 398 genotyped donors fell in the Caucasian-associated ancestry cluster.

V was shortened by 7 bases and J by 4 bases, with 10 bases between the two germline ends. The CDR3 runs to 12 residues. Looked up from germline, CDR1 is SNHLY and CDR2 is FYNNEI. Study conclusions and caveats: Later analysis demonstrated an association between a missense DCLRE1C variant and TCR beta V- and J-gene trimming. An Asian-associated ancestry cluster reportedly showed fewer N-insertions than the approximately 660-donor mean in a later analysis. Accurate prediction of most subjects' HLA-A and HLA-B alleles from TCR beta sequences was reported.

With 60 Vbeta and 13 Jbeta primers, the PCR was carried out. Method: immunoSEQ multiplex PCR; TCRdb's copy keeps in-frame clones and lacks some. The table shows some 190,000 clones, with around a tenth occurring only once. A few counts support this clone. Its cognate antigen is unknown. This TCR derives from a woman in her thirties in good health and CMV-seropositive. The sample consisted of PBMCs. This chain uses TRBV2 with TRBJ2-5; no firm D call. The CDR3 nucleotides read TGTGCCAGCACTGGAGTATCAGAGACCCAGTACTTC. This codes for CASTGVSETQYF.